The TCR beta chain described here comes from a study of Graves' ophthalmopathy and Graves' hyperthyroidism. Study-level results: Detected in blood as well were most expanded thyroid clonotypes with frequency above 0.001. Sensitivity of roughly 88% and specificity of about 84% were achieved when a 13-signature model separated ophthalmopathy from stable hyperthyroidism.

Amplification targeted the TCR beta CDR3 regions, with RNA transcripts as the source material. The library came from an HTBI-primed first-round RT-PCR and a second-round multiplex PCR. TCRdb re-analysed the multiplex PCR reads in MiXCR, keeping a single row per CDR3 protein. The table lists roughly 600,000 distinct CDR3 sequences, about two fifths of them singletons. Patients were left out if they had other autoimmune diseases, uncontrolled infections, pregnancy or lactation. The evidence that diagnosis relied on was clinical symptoms, serum thyroxine, TRAb, thyroid ultrasound and orbital computed tomography. The CDR3 sequence is 15 residues long. Germline trimming cut 5 bases from V and 4 bases from J; bases unmatched to any gene: 8. Germline values: CDR1 SEHNR, CDR2 FQNEAQ (reference sequence). About this clonotype itself: The target antigen is unknown.

This TCR came from an adult man with Graves' hyperthyroidism. Input material: peripheral blood or thyroid tissue (not recorded which). V usage is TRBV7-9 and J usage is TRBJ1-1, with 9 bases identical to TRBD1. In DNA form, the CDR3 reads TGTGCCAGCAGCCAAACCGGGACAGGGAGCACTGAAGCTTTCTTT. Its protein product is CASSQTGTGSTEAFF.